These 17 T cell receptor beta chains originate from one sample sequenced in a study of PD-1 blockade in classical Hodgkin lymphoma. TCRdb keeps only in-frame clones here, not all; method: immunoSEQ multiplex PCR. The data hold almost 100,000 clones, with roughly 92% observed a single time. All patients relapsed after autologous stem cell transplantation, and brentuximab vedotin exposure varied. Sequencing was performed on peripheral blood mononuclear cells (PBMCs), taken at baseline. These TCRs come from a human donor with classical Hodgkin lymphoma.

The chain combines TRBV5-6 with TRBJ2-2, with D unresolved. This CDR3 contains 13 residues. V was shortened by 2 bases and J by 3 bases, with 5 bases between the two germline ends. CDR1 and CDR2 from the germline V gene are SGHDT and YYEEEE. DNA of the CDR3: TGTGCCAGCAGCTTCGCCCACACCGGGGAGCTGTTTTTT. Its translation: CASSFAHTGELFF.

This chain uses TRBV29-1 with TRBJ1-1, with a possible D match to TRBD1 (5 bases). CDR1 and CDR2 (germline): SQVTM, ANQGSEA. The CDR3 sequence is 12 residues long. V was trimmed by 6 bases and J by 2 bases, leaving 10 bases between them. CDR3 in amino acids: CSVRDLNTEAFF. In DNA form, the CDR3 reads TGCAGCGTCCGGGACCTAAACACTGAAGCTTTCTTT.

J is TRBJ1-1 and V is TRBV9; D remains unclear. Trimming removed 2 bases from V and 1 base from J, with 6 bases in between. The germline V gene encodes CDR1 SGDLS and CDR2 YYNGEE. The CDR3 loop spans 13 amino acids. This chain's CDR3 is CASSVAENTEAFF. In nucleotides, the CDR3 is TGTGCCAGCAGCGTTGCAGAGAACACTGAAGCTTTCTTT. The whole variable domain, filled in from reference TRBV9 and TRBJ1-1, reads DSGVTQTPKHLITATGQRVTLRCSPRSGDLSVYWYQQSLDQGLQFLIQYYNGEERAKGNILERFSAQQFPDLHSELNLSSLELGDSALYFCASSVAENTEAFFGQGTRLTVV.

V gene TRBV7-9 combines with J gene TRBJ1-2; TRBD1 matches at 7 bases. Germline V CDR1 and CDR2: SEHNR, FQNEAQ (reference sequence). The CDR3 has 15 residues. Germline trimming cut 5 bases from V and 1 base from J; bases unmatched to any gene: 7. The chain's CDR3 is CASSRTGENNYGYTF. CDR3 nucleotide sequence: TGTGCCAGCAGCCGCACAGGGGAGAATAACTATGGCTACACCTTC.

The CDR3 DNA sequence: TGTGCCAGCAGCGTAGCTCCCCGACTAGCGGGAGGGTTAGGTGGGGCCAACGTCCTGACTTTC. Translation gives CASSVAPRLAGGLGGANVLTF. The chain has TRBV9 and TRBJ2-6; 14 nucleotides line up with TRBD2. Germline V gene data show CDR1 as SGDLS and CDR2 as YYNGEE. V trimming: 0 bases; J trimming: 3 bases; junction bases outside the gene matches: 11. This CDR3 is 21 amino acids long.

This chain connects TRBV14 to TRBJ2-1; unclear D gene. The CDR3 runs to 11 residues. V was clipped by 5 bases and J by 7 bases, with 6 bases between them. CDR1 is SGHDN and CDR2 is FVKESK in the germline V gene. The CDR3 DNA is TGTGCCAGCAGCTTTGTAAATGAGCAGTTCTTC. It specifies CASSFVNEQFF.

CDR3 in DNA: TGTGCCAGTAGTATAGATGCAGGAAGCAATCAGCCCCAGCATTTT. Amino acid sequence: CASSIDAGSNQPQHF. This chain uses TRBV19 with TRBJ1-5; D remains ambiguous. Germline loops: CDR1 LNHDA, CDR2 SQIVND (reference sequence). Trimming shortened V by 0 bases and J by 1 base, and 7 bases separated the two germline ends. This CDR3 contains 15 residues.

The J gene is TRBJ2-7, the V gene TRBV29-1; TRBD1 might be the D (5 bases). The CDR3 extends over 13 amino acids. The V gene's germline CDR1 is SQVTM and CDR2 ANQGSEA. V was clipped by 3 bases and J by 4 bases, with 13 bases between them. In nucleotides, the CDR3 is TGCAGCGTTGATTCCGGCAGGGCGTACGAGCAGTACTTC. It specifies CSVDSGRAYEQYF.

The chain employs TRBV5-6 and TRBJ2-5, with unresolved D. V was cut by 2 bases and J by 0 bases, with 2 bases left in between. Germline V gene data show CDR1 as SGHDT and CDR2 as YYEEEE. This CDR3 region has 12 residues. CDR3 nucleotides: TGTGCCAGCAGCTTTGACCAAGAGACCCAGTACTTC. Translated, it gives CASSFDQETQYF.

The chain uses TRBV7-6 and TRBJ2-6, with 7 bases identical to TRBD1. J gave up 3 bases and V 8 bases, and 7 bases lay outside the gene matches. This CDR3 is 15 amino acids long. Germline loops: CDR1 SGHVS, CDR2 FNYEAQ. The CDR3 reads CASGTRGRGANVLTF. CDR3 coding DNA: TGTGCCAGCGGAACGAGGGGGCGTGGGGCCAACGTCCTGACTTTC. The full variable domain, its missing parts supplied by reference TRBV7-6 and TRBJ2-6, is GAGVSQSPRYKVTKRGQDVALRCDPISGHVSLYWYRQALGQGPEFLTYFNYEAQQDKSGLPNDRFSAERPEGSISTLTIQRTEQRDSAMYRCASGTRGRGANVLTFGAGSRLTVL.

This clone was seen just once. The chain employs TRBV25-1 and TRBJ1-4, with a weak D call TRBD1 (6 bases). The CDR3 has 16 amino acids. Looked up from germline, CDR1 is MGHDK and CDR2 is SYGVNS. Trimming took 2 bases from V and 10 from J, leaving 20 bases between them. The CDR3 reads CASSEQGWGRRRKLFF. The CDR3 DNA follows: TGTGCCAGCAGTGAACAAGGCTGGGGGCGTCGGCGAAAACTGTTTTTT.

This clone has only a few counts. DNA of the CDR3: TGTGCCAGCAATTATCTGGGACTAGCGGGAGGCGGAGCTTGGGGAGGCGGCGCCGGGGAGCTGTTTTTT. Amino acids: CASNYLGLAGGGAWGGGAGELFF. V and J are TRBV28 and TRBJ2-2; TRBD2 matches at 15 bases. CDR3 length: 23 amino acids. The V gene's germline CDR1 is MDHEN and CDR2 SYDVKM. The trim removed 7 bases at V and 6 bases at J, leaving 27 bases unmatched.

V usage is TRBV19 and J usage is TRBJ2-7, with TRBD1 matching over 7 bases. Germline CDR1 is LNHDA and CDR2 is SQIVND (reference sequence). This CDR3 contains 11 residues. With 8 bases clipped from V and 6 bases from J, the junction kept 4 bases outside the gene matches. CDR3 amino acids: CASGQAIEQYF. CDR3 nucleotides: TGTGCCAGTGGACAGGCGATCGAGCAGTACTTC.

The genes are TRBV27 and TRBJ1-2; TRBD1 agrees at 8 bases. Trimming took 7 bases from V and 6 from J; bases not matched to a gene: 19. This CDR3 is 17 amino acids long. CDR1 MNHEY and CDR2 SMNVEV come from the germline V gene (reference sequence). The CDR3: CASMFVGQGAGSHGYTF. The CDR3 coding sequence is TGTGCCAGCATGTTCGTGGGGCAGGGGGCAGGTAGCCATGGCTACACCTTC.

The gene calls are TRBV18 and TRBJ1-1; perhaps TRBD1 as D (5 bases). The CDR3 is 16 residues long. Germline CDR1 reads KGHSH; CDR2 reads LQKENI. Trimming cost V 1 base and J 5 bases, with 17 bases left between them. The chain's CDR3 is CASSPLTAREGTEAFF. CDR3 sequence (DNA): TGTGCCAGCTCACCACTTACGGCCAGGGAAGGAACTGAAGCTTTCTTT.

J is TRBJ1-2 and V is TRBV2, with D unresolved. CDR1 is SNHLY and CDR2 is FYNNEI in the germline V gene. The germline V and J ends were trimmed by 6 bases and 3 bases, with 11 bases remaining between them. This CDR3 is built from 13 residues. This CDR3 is CASRPAGDYGYTF. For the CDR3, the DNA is TGTGCCAGCAGACCGGCCGGAGACTATGGCTACACCTTC.

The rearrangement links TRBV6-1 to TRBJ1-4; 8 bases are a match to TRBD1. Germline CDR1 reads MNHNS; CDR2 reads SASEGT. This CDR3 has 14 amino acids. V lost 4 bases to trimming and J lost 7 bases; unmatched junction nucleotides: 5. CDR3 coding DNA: TGTGCCAGCAGTGCCGGACAGGGAAGTGAAAAACTGTTTTTT. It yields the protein CASSAGQGSEKLFF.